Below are 15 T cell receptor beta chains sequenced from a single sample in a study of T cells after yellow fever vaccination. TCRdb reprocessed the 5' RACE reads with MiXCR, giving one entry per CDR3 protein. The sample consists of 310,000 or so distinct CDR3 sequences, about 6.6% of them appearing once. Sequences were derived from PBMCs, sampled 45 days after the first yellow fever vaccination. These TCRs come from a man aged 18 to 29 who received the YFV17D yellow fever vaccine.

This clonotype was observed at least ten times. The chain couples TRBV7-2 to TRBJ2-1; D gene uncertain. V lost 1 base, J lost 4 bases, and 17 bases lay in between. The CDR3 length is 17 residues. Germline V gives CDR1 SGHTA, CDR2 FQGNSA. CDR3 region: CASSLVRILGVYNEQFF. CDR3 nucleotide sequence: TGTGCCAGCAGCTTAGTACGGATTCTAGGAGTTTACAATGAGCAGTTCTTC.

The J gene is TRBJ1-5, the V gene TRBV7-4, with 7 bases that match TRBD1. This CDR3 region has 14 residues. From germline, CDR1 is SGHVT and CDR2 SQSDAQ. The trim removed 3 bases at V and 6 bases at J, leaving 5 bases unmatched. DNA for the CDR3: TGTGCCAGCAGCTTGACAGGGTTGGCTCAGCCCCAGCATTTT. Translating it yields CASSLTGLAQPQHF.

This clonotype appeared many times. The chain carries TRBV5-1 and TRBJ2-1; TRBD2 matches 9 bases. V was pared by 5 bases and J by 6 bases, with 9 bases of the junction left unmatched. The CDR3 consists of 15 residues. Germline CDR1 reads SGHRS; CDR2 reads YFSETQ. CDR3 residues: CASSLGGGAINEQFF. DNA of the CDR3: TGCGCCAGCAGTCTGGGCGGGGGGGCCATCAATGAGCAGTTCTTC.

This clonotype was detected only a few times. The CDR3 DNA sequence: TGTGCCAGCAGCTTAAGGGACAGGGAGGCAGATACGCAGTATTTT. This codes for CASSLRDREADTQYF. The chain couples TRBV7-2 to TRBJ2-3; 9 positions agree with TRBD1. J gave up 4 bases and V 2 bases, and 4 bases lay outside the gene matches. Germline values: CDR1 SGHTA, CDR2 FQGNSA. CDR3 size: 15 residues.

This clonotype occurred many times. This sequence joins TRBV20-1 and TRBJ1-1, with 7 positions matching TRBD1. In germline, CDR1 is DFQATT, CDR2 SNEGSKA (reference sequence). The CDR3 sequence is 15 residues long. J was trimmed by 1 base and V by 4 bases; bases with no gene match: 9. The CDR3 is CSATPYNRGNTEAFF. CDR3 DNA: TGCAGTGCTACACCTTATAACAGGGGGAACACTGAAGCTTTCTTT.

This clonotype was counted ten times or more. The genes are TRBV11-2 and TRBJ2-1, with 9 bases that match TRBD2. This CDR3 is 12 amino acids long. Germline V gene lookup returns CDR1 SGHAT and CDR2 FQNNGV. V was pared by 5 bases and J by 10 bases, with 3 bases of the junction left unmatched. The CDR3: CASSPLAGEQFF. The DNA for the CDR3 is TGTGCCAGCAGCCCGCTAGCGGGGGAGCAGTTCTTC.

In its sample, this clonotype was seen many times. The J gene is TRBJ2-7, the V gene TRBV6-5, with TRBD1 as a possible D gene (5 bases). Trimming shortened V by 2 bases and J by 3 bases, and 11 bases separated the two germline ends. This CDR3 has 14 residues. CDR1 is MNHEY and CDR2 is SVGAGI in the germline V gene. CDR3 sequence reads: CASSYEQRGYEQYF. CDR3 sequence (DNA): TGTGCCAGCAGTTACGAGCAAAGGGGCTACGAGCAGTACTTC.

The chain employs TRBV5-1 and TRBJ2-3; D unclear. CDR3 length: 14 amino acids. Germline V gene lookup returns CDR1 SGHRS and CDR2 YFSETQ. V lost 2 bases and J 6 bases, leaving 13 bases between the germline ends. CDR3 bases: TGCGCCAGCAGCTTAGCACAGAGGTTGGATACGCAGTATTTT. The encoded protein is CASSLAQRLDTQYF. The full variable domain, completed using reference TRBV5-1 and TRBJ2-3, is KAGVTQTPRYLIKTRGQQVTLSCSPISGHRSVSWYQQTPGQGLQFLFEYFSETQRNKGNFPGRFSGRQFSNSRSEMNVSTLELGDSALYLCASSLAQRLDTQYFGPGTRLTVL.

The rearrangement links TRBV6-6 to TRBJ1-2, with TRBD1 identical over 9 bases. Germline CDR1 and CDR2: MNHNY and SVGAGI (reference sequence). The CDR3 sequence is 13 residues long. Trimming removed 5 bases from V and 8 bases from J; junction bases left unmatched: 6. The CDR3 sequence: CASSPRQGVGYTF. CDR3 sequence (DNA): TGTGCCAGCAGTCCCCGACAGGGGGTCGGCTACACCTTC.

This clonotype was seen a handful of times. The chain links TRBV2 to TRBJ2-2; D is perhaps TRBD1 or TRBD2 (5 bases each). Looked up from germline, CDR1 is SNHLY and CDR2 is FYNNEI. The CDR3 is 13 residues long. Trimming removed 7 bases from V and 6 bases from J, with 12 bases in between. In nucleotides, the CDR3 is TGTGCCAGCACCAGAGGGGTCGCCGGGGAGCTGTTTTTT. Translating gives CASTRGVAGELFF.

This clonotype was counted only a few times. The chain carries TRBV14 and TRBJ2-5; TRBD2 matches 14 bases. The CDR3 spans 15 residues. V trimming: 3 bases; J trimming: 4 bases; junction bases outside the gene matches: 1. CDR1 is SGHDN and CDR2 is FVKESK in the germline V gene. CDR3 DNA sequence: TGTGCCAGCAGCCACGGGACTAGCGGGGGAGAGACCCAGTACTTC. This gives the protein CASSHGTSGGETQYF.

There are a few counts of this clonotype. The rearrangement uses TRBV20-1 and TRBJ2-7, with TRBD1 identical over 8 bases. Per germline, CDR1 DFQATT and CDR2 SNEGSKA (reference sequence). CDR3 size: 14 residues. V lost 3 bases and J lost 2; bases outside the gene matches: 6. CDR3 in DNA: TGCAGTGCTAGGACAGGGGTGGCTCCCTACGAGCAGTACGTC. As protein: CSARTGVAPYEQYV.

Ten or more counts support this clonotype. The V and J genes are TRBV6-5 and TRBJ1-6, with D perhaps matching TRBD1 (5 bases). Trimming left V 0 bases short and J 14 bases short, with 17 bases between. This CDR3 region has 15 residues. Per the germline V gene, CDR1 is MNHEY and CDR2 is SVGAGI. The CDR3 region is CASSYSGADSKSLHF. The CDR3 coding sequence is TGTGCCAGCAGTTACTCAGGGGCAGACTCGAAATCCCTCCACTTT.

V gene TRBV20-1 combines with J gene TRBJ1-6; 7 bases are shared with TRBD1. V was clipped by 6 bases and J by 3 bases; unmatched bases: 8. The CDR3 is 15 residues long. CDR1 and CDR2 from the germline V gene are DFQATT and SNEGSKA (reference sequence). CDR3 nucleotides: TGCAGTGCCCTGGACAGGAAAAACTATAATTCACCCCTCCACTTT. Encoded protein: CSALDRKNYNSPLHF.

In this sample, this clonotype turned up a few times. This chain joins TRBV20-1 and TRBJ1-2; no clear D gene. V lost 3 bases and J lost 6, with 17 bases in between. CDR3 length: 14 amino acids. Per the germline V gene, CDR1 is DFQATT and CDR2 is SNEGSKA (reference sequence). The CDR3 region has the DNA TGCAGTGCTAGGCCTGGGGATAGGTGGGATGGCTACACCTTC. This gives the protein CSARPGDRWDGYTF.